This T cell receptor beta chain was obtained from a study of blood T cells in healthy people across ages. Study summary: Template switching retrieved approximately one barcoded beta molecule for each two T cells.

CDR3 length equals 15 residues. Germline V gene lookup returns CDR1 MNHNS and CDR2 SASEGT. Points from the study as a whole: CMV infection status of these donors was not known.

Sample-barcoded 5' priming and a J-beta primer mix drove a second PCR of roughly 6 to 12 cycles. Every molecule of cDNA carried a tag from a template-switch adaptor with 12 random nucleotides. MiXCR was run by TCRdb on the 5' RACE reads, yielding one entry per CDR3 protein. The sample yields roughly 860,000 distinct CDR3 sequences, approximately 59% seen once. Note on this clonotype: The antigen is undetermined. A much more abundant neighbour one base away suggests this may be a read error.

The source material was blood. This receptor was taken from a man aged 25 to 40 in good health. The chain joins TRBV6-1 to TRBJ2-7; perhaps D is TRBD1 or TRBD2 (5 bases each). The closer fit of TRBJ2-5 to the DNA end suggests the J call may be wrong. Written as DNA, the CDR3 is TGTGCCAGCAGTGAAAGGGACCCTCCTATAGGGACCCAGTACTTC. This gives the protein CASSERDPPIGTQYF.